These 18 T cell receptor beta chains share one sample of origin, sequenced in a study of PD-1 blockade in classical Hodgkin lymphoma. Sequencing used immunoSEQ multiplex PCR; TCRdb keeps in-frame clones, though not all of them. The table shows 8,000 to 10,000 clones, with around 72% occurring only once. As to time point: cycle 4 day 1 (C4D1), after 6 weeks of nivolumab. Each of the patients experienced relapse following autologous stem cell transplantation, and their brentuximab vedotin exposure differed. CD4+ T cells were purified from thawed PBMCs by magnetic negative selection. Specimen: CD4+ T cells from blood, collected before the fourth cycle of nivolumab. The receptors were sampled from a human donor with classical Hodgkin lymphoma.

J is TRBJ1-6 and V is TRBV7-9; D might be TRBD1 (6 bases). The CDR3 consists of 16 residues. Germline V gene sequence: CDR1 SEHNR, CDR2 FQNEAQ (reference sequence). Trimming pared 5 bases from V and 3 bases from J, leaving 14 bases between. CDR3 region: CASSRGAGFYNSPLHF. The CDR3 bases are TGTGCCAGCAGCCGGGGGGCAGGGTTCTATAATTCACCCCTCCACTTT.

The chain carries TRBV7-3 and TRBJ1-1; D unresolved. Germline assignment: CDR1 SGHTA and CDR2 FQGTGA. The ends were cut back, 1 base at V and 1 base at J, with 4 bases in the middle. The CDR3 sequence is 13 residues long. The CDR3 protein is CASSLMQNTEAFF. The DNA for the CDR3 is TGTGCCAGCAGCTTAATGCAGAACACTGAAGCTTTCTTT. The whole variable domain, filled in from reference TRBV7-3 and TRBJ1-1, reads GAGVSQTPSNKVTEKGKYVELRCDPISGHTALYWYRQSLGQGPEFLIYFQGTGAADDSGLPNDRFFAVRPEGSVSTLKIQRTERGDSAVYLCASSLMQNTEAFFGQGTRLTVV.

This chain uses TRBV11-2 with TRBJ2-7, with a tentative D call TRBD1 (6 bases). Trimming removed 1 base at V and 1 base at J, with 8 bases between. There are 14 residues in the CDR3. Germline V CDR1 and CDR2: SGHAT, FQNNGV. CDR3 nucleotide sequence: TGTGCCAGCAGCTTAGTCCAGGGGTCCTACGAGCAGTACTTC. It translates to CASSLVQGSYEQYF. The full variable domain, rest sourced from reference TRBV11-2 and TRBJ2-7, is EAGVAQSPRYKIIEKRQSVAFWCNPISGHATLYWYQQILGQGPKLLIQFQNNGVVDDSQLPKDRFSAERLKGVDSTLKIQPAKLEDSAVYLCASSLVQGSYEQYFGPGTRLTVT.

The chain combines TRBV27 with TRBJ2-5; 11 positions match TRBD2. Losses at the gene ends were 4 bases for V and 5 bases for J; bases not matched to a gene: 3. CDR1 and CDR2 (germline): MNHEY, SMNVEV (reference sequence). This CDR3 comprises 14 residues. CDR3 residues: CASSYLAGGETQYF. The CDR3 nucleotides are TGTGCCAGCAGTTACCTAGCGGGGGGTGAGACCCAGTACTTC.

The chain joins TRBV15 to TRBJ1-1; a weak D match, TRBD1 (5 bases). CDR1 is LNHNV and CDR2 is YYDKDF in the germline V gene (reference sequence). CDR3 length: 14 amino acids. V was cut by 0 bases and J by 3 bases, with 8 bases left in between. CDR3 loop: CATSRDGRDTEAFF. The DNA for the CDR3 is TGTGCCACCAGCAGAGATGGCAGGGACACTGAAGCTTTCTTT.

This chain uses TRBV5-4 with TRBJ2-3; 10 nucleotides align to TRBD1. The junction had 8 bases not matched to a gene; V was cut back by 4 bases and J by 3 bases. This CDR3 comprises 16 residues. Germline V CDR1 and CDR2: SGHNT, YYREEE (reference sequence). CDR3 loop: CASSPPGTGATDTQYF. The CDR3 bases are TGTGCCAGCAGCCCCCCCGGGACAGGGGCGACAGATACGCAGTATTTT.

The gene calls are TRBV6-5 and TRBJ2-7; D could derive from TRBD1 or TRBD2 (6 bases each). Trimming cost V 5 bases and J 6 bases, with 14 bases left between them. CDR1 is MNHEY, CDR2 SVGAGI, per germline. The CDR3 is 13 amino acids. The CDR3 DNA follows: TGTGCCAGCAGTAATGCCAGGGGACTCGAGCAGTACGTC. It specifies CASSNARGLEQYV.

The chain recombines TRBV5-5 with TRBJ2-1; maybe TRBD1 (6 bases). The length of the CDR3 is 12 residues. The V gene lost 5 bases and the J gene lost 8 bases, with 11 bases spanning the gap. CDR1 is SGHKS, CDR2 YYEKEE, per germline (reference sequence). CDR3 coding DNA: TGTGCCAGCAGTCCACAGGGATATGAGCAGTTCTTC. Its protein product is CASSPQGYEQFF.

This clone counts as medium-sized. The rearrangement uses TRBV18 and TRBJ1-1; TRBD1 matches 7 bases. This CDR3 comprises 13 residues. Germline V gene sequence: CDR1 KGHSH, CDR2 LQKENI. V lost 1 base, J lost 11 bases, and 7 bases stayed unmatched. CDR3 protein: CASSPRGGESAFF. CDR3 nucleotide sequence: TGTGCCAGCTCACCACGAGGGGGCGAGTCTGCTTTCTTT.

The gene calls are TRBV5-1 and TRBJ2-3; D gene ambiguous. V dropped 0 bases and J dropped 3 bases, with 11 bases sitting between them. Germline CDR1 reads SGHRS; CDR2 reads YFSETQ. This CDR3 has 15 residues. CDR3 amino acids: CASSLGAMPTDTQYF. In DNA form, the CDR3 reads TGCGCCAGCAGCTTGGGAGCCATGCCGACAGATACGCAGTATTTT.

The chain employs TRBV7-8 and TRBJ2-5; D gene ambiguous. V was trimmed by 1 base and J by 4 bases, leaving 16 bases between them. The germline gives CDR1 SGHVS, CDR2 FQNEAQ. CDR3 length equals 16 residues. The CDR3: CASSLGPPLSRETQYF. The CDR3 DNA reads as TGTGCCAGCAGCTTAGGGCCTCCTTTGTCGAGAGAGACCCAGTACTTC.

The chain is built from TRBV14 and TRBJ2-1; maybe TRBD1 (5 bases). Germline CDR1 and CDR2: SGHDN and FVKESK. The V end lost 1 base, the J end lost 5 bases, and 12 bases lay between the germline ends. The CDR3 loop spans 15 amino acids. CDR3 sequence: CASSQGQPPHNEQFF. The CDR3 DNA follows: TGTGCCAGCAGCCAAGGACAGCCGCCCCACAATGAGCAGTTCTTC.

In DNA form, the CDR3 reads TGTGCCAGCTCCCAATCGACTAGTTCGGAGACCCAGTACTTC. Protein: CASSQSTSSETQYF. The chain employs TRBV18 and TRBJ2-5; TRBD2 is a possible D gene (6 bases). Germline-derived CDR1 and CDR2 are KGHSH and LQKENI. The CDR3 contains 14 residues. V lost 6 bases, J lost 5 bases, and 16 bases lay in between.

The rearrangement links TRBV6-5 to TRBJ1-3; D is unclear. Per germline, CDR1 MNHEY and CDR2 SVGAGI. The V and J ends lost 4 bases and 4 bases respectively, with 8 bases between them. The CDR3 runs 13 residues. In DNA, the CDR3 is TGTGCCAGCAGTTCCTTAGCCGGAAACACCATATATTTT. Translating it yields CASSSLAGNTIYF.

The rearrangement joins TRBV15 to TRBJ2-5; D is unclear. V lost 0 bases and J 1 base, leaving 0 bases between the germline ends. The length of the CDR3 is 12 residues. The germline V gene encodes CDR1 LNHNV and CDR2 YYDKDF (reference sequence). CDR3 bases: TGTGCCACCAGCAGAGACCAAGAGACCCAGTACTTC. Translating gives CATSRDQETQYF.

The chain has TRBV7-5 and TRBJ1-2. TRBV7-5 is labeled a pseudogene. The CDR3 has 11 amino acids. This CDR3 is CASGSFDGYTF. The DNA for the CDR3 is TGTGCCAGCGGGTCCTTCGATGGCTACACCTTC.

By its share, this clone is medium-sized (0.01 to 0.1%). The chain has TRBV5-6 and TRBJ1-2, with D unclear. The CDR3 loop spans 11 amino acids. The V end lost 4 bases, the J end lost 4 bases, and 5 bases lay between the germline ends. Per the germline V gene, CDR1 is SGHDT and CDR2 is YYEEEE. The DNA for the CDR3 is TGTGCCAGCAGCCCGGGCTATGGCTACACCTTC. Encoded protein: CASSPGYGYTF.

The V call is TRBV5-1, the J call TRBJ1-1, with TRBD1 as a possible D gene (6 bases). The CDR3 sequence is 13 residues long. CDR1 is SGHRS and CDR2 is YFSETQ in the germline V gene. Trimming shortened V by 2 bases and J by 4 bases, and 9 bases separated the two germline ends. The CDR3 DNA reads TGCGCCAGCAGCTTTTACAGGGCCACTGAAGCTTTCTTT. Translated, it gives CASSFYRATEAFF.